The 23 T cell receptor beta chains given below trace back to one sample, sequenced in a study of T cell changes during pregnancy in multiple sclerosis. Clones were sequenced by immunoSEQ multiplex PCR, and TCRdb holds only the in-frame ones, with some missing. In the table there are 90,000 or so clones, around 94% of which are singletons. The sample in question was peripheral blood, obtained after pregnancy. Source of these receptors: a female donor in good health, enrolled as a control in a pregnancy study.

Written as DNA, the CDR3 is TGTGCCAGCAGCTCTAAAGTGGGCGGGAGGGGGGACGAGCAGTACTTC. Encoded protein: CASSSKVGGRGDEQYF. V is TRBV5-4 and J is TRBJ2-7; 9 nucleotides agree with TRBD2. The germline V gene has CDR1 SGHNT and CDR2 YYREEE (reference sequence). With V trimmed by 3 bases and J by 5 bases, 12 bases remained unmatched. This CDR3 is 16 amino acids long.

The rearrangement joins TRBV5-1 to TRBJ2-5, with a possible D match to TRBD1 (5 bases). Trimming left V 0 bases short and J 5 bases short, with 14 bases between. CDR1 is SGHRS and CDR2 is YFSETQ in the germline V gene. The CDR3 loop spans 15 amino acids. The CDR3 region has the DNA TGCGCCAGCAGCTTGGCCCCTCAGGGCTGGGAGACCCAGTACTTC. Translating gives CASSLAPQGWETQYF. The full variable domain, its missing parts supplied by reference TRBV5-1 and TRBJ2-5, is KAGVTQTPRYLIKTRGQQVTLSCSPISGHRSVSWYQQTPGQGLQFLFEYFSETQRNKGNFPGRFSGRQFSNSRSEMNVSTLELGDSALYLCASSLAPQGWETQYFGPGTRLLVL.

The CDR3 loop is CASSLVGDRGLSGYTF. The CDR3 DNA follows: TGTGCCAGCAGCTTAGTGGGGGACAGGGGCTTAAGTGGCTACACCTTC. This chain links TRBV11-2 with TRBJ1-2; 10 bases line up with TRBD1. Germline loops: CDR1 SGHAT, CDR2 FQNNGV. V lost 1 base, J lost 7 bases, and 9 bases stayed unmatched. This CDR3 spans 16 amino acids.

The rearrangement uses TRBV4-2 and TRBJ2-3; D gene ambiguous. This CDR3 is 15 amino acids long. The V gene lost 2 bases and the J gene lost 2 bases, with 11 bases spanning the gap. In germline, CDR1 is LGHNA, CDR2 YNFKEQ. The CDR3 coding sequence is TGTGCCAGCAGCCAAAAAACAGACGACACAGATACGCAGTATTTT. It encodes CASSQKTDDTDTQYF.

The chain joins TRBV19 to TRBJ2-7; TRBD2 might be the D (6 bases). The germline gives CDR1 LNHDA, CDR2 SQIVND (reference sequence). Trimming took off 5 bases at V and 6 bases at J, with 14 bases between the two ends. The CDR3 has 13 residues. The CDR3: CASSVADFGEQYF. In nucleotides, the CDR3 is TGTGCCAGTAGTGTAGCGGACTTCGGCGAGCAGTACTTC.

CDR3 DNA: TGTGCCAGCAGCAATTTGGAAGCTTTTTTCGACCGCCGGGTGTCCTACAATGAGCAGTTCTTC. Translated, it gives CASSNLEAFFDRRVSYNEQFF. This sequence joins TRBV21-1 and TRBJ2-1; the table's D gene call, TRBD2, was not cross checked with the DNA. TRBV21-1 has pseudogene status. The CDR3 spans 21 residues.

The gene calls are TRBV28 and TRBJ2-5; TRBD2 agrees at 7 bases. The CDR3 is 14 amino acids. V trimming: 7 bases; J trimming: 5 bases; junction bases outside the gene matches: 10. CDR1 and CDR2 (germline): MDHEN, SYDVKM. CDR3 sequence reads: CASINGGLYETQYF. Written as DNA, the CDR3 is TGTGCCAGCATAAACGGGGGGTTATATGAGACCCAGTACTTC.

This rearrangement joins TRBV27 to TRBJ2-7, with TRBD2 identical over 9 bases. The CDR3 runs to 15 residues. V lost 6 bases and J lost 4; bases outside the gene matches: 10. Per the germline V gene, CDR1 is MNHEY and CDR2 is SMNVEV (reference sequence). The CDR3 protein is CASSISGSRTYEQYF. The CDR3 coding sequence is TGTGCCAGCAGCATTAGCGGGAGTAGAACGTACGAGCAGTACTTC.

This clone was seen only a few times. The chain recombines TRBV7-9 with TRBJ1-1; TRBD1 matches 7 bases. Trimming at V came to 4 bases and at J to 1 base, leaving 3 bases not matched to a gene. Germline V CDR1 and CDR2: SEHNR, FQNEAQ (reference sequence). This CDR3 region has 14 residues. The CDR3 here is CASSSDRENTEAFF. The CDR3 DNA follows: TGTGCCAGCAGCTCCGACAGGGAGAACACTGAAGCTTTCTTT. Variable domain in full (rest from reference TRBV7-9 and TRBJ1-1): DTGVSQNPRHKITKRGQNVTFRCDPISEHNRLYWYRQTLGQGPEFLTYFQNEAQLEKSRLLSDRFSAERPKGSFSTLEIQRTEQGDSAMYLCASSSDRENTEAFFGQGTRLTVV.

This clone was seen just once. V gene TRBV6-5 combines with J gene TRBJ1-5, with D possibly TRBD1 on 6 matching bases. The CDR3 loop spans 15 amino acids. V was cut by 4 bases and J by 2 bases, with 12 bases left in between. Germline V lookup: CDR1 MNHEY, CDR2 SVGAGI. CDR3 protein: CASSFGTTGNQPQHF. The CDR3 DNA reads TGTGCCAGCAGTTTTGGGACAACAGGCAATCAGCCCCAGCATTTT.

This clone was seen a single time. The chain employs TRBV9 and TRBJ2-3; TRBD2 matches 14 bases. V lost 4 bases, J lost 2 bases, and 9 bases stayed unmatched. The length of the CDR3 is 18 residues. CDR1 and CDR2 from the germline V gene are SGDLS and YYNGEE. CDR3 DNA: TGTGCCAGCAGCCCGGGACTAGCGGGAGCCAAATACACAGATACGCAGTATTTT. Protein sequence: CASSPGLAGAKYTDTQYF.

The J gene is TRBJ2-3, the V gene TRBV15, with 9 positions matching TRBD2. The CDR3 totals 15 residues. Germline V gene data show CDR1 as LNHNV and CDR2 as YYDKDF (reference sequence). With 1 base clipped from V and 3 bases from J, the junction kept 2 bases outside the gene matches. CDR3 DNA: TGTGCCACCAGCAGAGTTAGCGGGAGTACAGATACGCAGTATTTT. This sequence encodes CATSRVSGSTDTQYF.

This chain links TRBV7-8 with TRBJ2-1; D remains unclear. Germline V lookup: CDR1 SGHVS, CDR2 FQNEAQ. V lost 5 bases and J 4 bases, leaving 9 bases between the germline ends. There are 13 residues in the CDR3. The CDR3 is CASSPTAYNEQFF. In nucleotides, the CDR3 is TGTGCCAGCAGCCCCACAGCTTACAATGAGCAGTTCTTC.

V and J are TRBV6-5 and TRBJ1-1, with a possible D match to TRBD1 (6 bases). The CDR3 is 16 residues long. Germline lookup yields CDR1 MNHEY and CDR2 SVGAGI. V gave up 0 bases and J gave up 2 bases, with 13 bases separating them. CDR3 in DNA: TGTGCCAGCAGTTACTCGACAGCAGGGGCCAACACTGAAGCTTTCTTT. Protein sequence: CASSYSTAGANTEAFF.

V usage is TRBV2 and J usage is TRBJ2-7; TRBD1 might be the D (6 bases). Germline V gene lookup returns CDR1 SNHLY and CDR2 FYNNEI. The CDR3 sequence is 13 residues long. Trimming left V 8 bases short and J 2 bases short, with 13 bases between. The DNA of the CDR3 is TGTGCCAGCCAGGACTGGGACACCTACGAGCAGTACTTC. It encodes CASQDWDTYEQYF.

The CDR3 region is CASSSLAGRSYEQYF. Here the CDR3 DNA reads TGTGCCAGTAGTTCCCTAGCGGGACGCTCCTACGAGCAGTACTTC. J is TRBJ2-7 and V is TRBV19, with 9 bases that match TRBD2. Germline trimming cut 5 bases from V and 0 bases from J; bases unmatched to any gene: 5. Per the germline V gene, CDR1 is LNHDA and CDR2 is SQIVND (reference sequence). This CDR3 comprises 15 residues.

This clone was observed a handful of times. The chain combines TRBV29-1 with TRBJ1-1; no clear D gene. The length of the CDR3 is 13 residues. The germline V gene has CDR1 SQVTM and CDR2 ANQGSEA. V was cut by 4 bases and J by 9 bases, with 18 bases left in between. CDR3 coding DNA: TGCAGCGTTGTTCAGGATTCCACACAACAAGCTTTCTTT. It translates to CSVVQDSTQQAFF. Based on the CDR3 plus reference TRBV29-1 and TRBJ1-1, the full variable domain is SAVISQKPSRDICQRGTSLTIQCQVDSQVTMMFWYRQQPGQSLTLIATANQGSEATYESGFVIDKFPISRPNLTFSTLTVSNMSPEDSSIYLCSVVQDSTQQAFFGQGTRLTVV.

In its sample, this clone was seen once. The V call is TRBV28, the J call TRBJ1-5; TRBD1 agrees at 8 bases. There are 15 residues in the CDR3. The J segment lost 0 bases and the V segment lost 4 bases, leaving 2 bases of the junction unmatched. Germline loops: CDR1 MDHEN, CDR2 SYDVKM. This CDR3 reads CASSSTGDSNQPQHF. CDR3 bases: TGTGCCAGCAGTTCGACAGGGGATAGCAATCAGCCCCAGCATTTT.

The chain recombines TRBV29-1 with TRBJ2-1; a possible D gene is TRBD2 (5 bases). CDR1 and CDR2 (germline): SQVTM, ANQGSEA. V lost 4 bases, J lost 0 bases, and 13 bases lay in between. The CDR3 sequence is 15 residues long. The CDR3 loop reads CSVVGVTSSYNEQFF. CDR3 nucleotides: TGCAGCGTTGTCGGGGTCACAAGCTCCTACAATGAGCAGTTCTTC.

The chain links TRBV28 to TRBJ1-2, with D uncertain. Trimming removed 8 bases from V and 4 bases from J, with 14 bases in between. There are 13 residues in the CDR3. CDR1 MDHEN and CDR2 SYDVKM come from the germline V gene. As DNA, the CDR3 is TGTGCCAGCTCCGCGGGAGGGCGCTATGGCTACACCTTC. As protein: CASSAGGRYGYTF.

The CDR3 nucleotides read TGTGCCAGCAGCTTAGTCGACAATGAGCAGTTCTTC. It specifies CASSLVDNEQFF. The chain is built from TRBV7-9 and TRBJ2-1; D not certain. Deletions cut 1 base from V and 5 bases from J, with 3 bases between. From germline, CDR1 is SEHNR and CDR2 FQNEAQ (reference sequence). The CDR3 runs to 12 residues.

This sequence joins TRBV10-3 and TRBJ2-1; 11 bases agree with TRBD2. V was clipped by 3 bases and J by 7 bases; unmatched bases: 5. The germline V gene encodes CDR1 ENHRY and CDR2 SYGVKD. CDR3 size: 15 residues. DNA for the CDR3: TGTGCCATCAGTGACACTAGCGGGAGTAGGAATGAGCAGTTCTTC. It codes for CAISDTSGSRNEQFF.

V usage is TRBV5-4 and J usage is TRBJ1-1; maybe TRBD1 (5 bases). CDR1 is SGHNT and CDR2 is YYREEE in the germline V gene (reference sequence). V was pared by 6 bases and J by 2 bases, with 17 bases between. CDR3 length equals 15 residues. The DNA for the CDR3 is TGTGCCAGCACCCCCGGCGGGGCACAAAACACTGAAGCTTTCTTT. Translating it yields CASTPGGAQNTEAFF.